The next 30 T cell receptor beta chains were all read from a single sample in a study of molecular identifiers for immune sequencing clone quantification. MiXCR was run by TCRdb on the PCR reads, yielding one entry per CDR3 protein. The sample has just over 95,000 distinct CDR3 sequences, roughly a quarter seen once. Sample: naive CD8+ T cells from blood, with Jurkat cell RNA spiked in. Subset noted: FACS-sorted CD8+CD4-CCR7+CD45RA+ naive T cells. The receptor source for this set is a human donor in good health. Some libraries in this study had Jurkat cell RNA spiked in.

To note about this clonotype: This CDR3 fails to terminate in the conserved phenylalanine or tryptophan, so it likely reflects a read error. The rearrangement joins TRBV27 to TRBJ2-3, with 10 bases fitting TRBD2. In germline, CDR1 is MNHEY, CDR2 SMNVEV (reference sequence). With V trimmed by 4 bases and J by 1 base, 5 bases remained unmatched. This CDR3 is 16 amino acids long. DNA of the CDR3: TGTGCCAGCAGTTATCAAGCGGGAGGGGGCACAGATACGCAGTATCTT. Translated: CASSYQAGGGTDTQYL.

The chain couples TRBV30 to TRBJ2-3; TRBD2 matches at 7 bases. This CDR3 region has 15 residues. The ends lost 8 bases at V and 0 bases at J; junction bases unmatched: 11. Germline CDR1 reads GTSNPN; CDR2 reads SVGIG (reference sequence). The chain's CDR3 is CARTGGSTSTDTQYF. CDR3 DNA: TGTGCCAGGACGGGGGGAAGTACTAGCACAGATACGCAGTATTTT.

This clonotype has more than one count but fewer than ten. The J gene is TRBJ2-7, the V gene TRBV20-1, with D possibly being TRBD1 (6 bases). The CDR3 contains 15 residues. V was clipped by 1 base and J by 2 bases, with 15 bases between them. Germline V gene data show CDR1 as DFQATT and CDR2 as SNEGSKA (reference sequence). For the CDR3, the DNA is TGCAGTGCTAGAGGGACGCAAGGGGGTCCCTACGAGCAGTACTTC. Protein: CSARGTQGGPYEQYF.

This chain links TRBV2 with TRBJ2-7, with no clear D. Germline-derived CDR1 and CDR2 are SNHLY and FYNNEI. Deletions cut 3 bases from V and 1 base from J, with 10 bases between. This CDR3 has 14 residues. The CDR3 nucleotides read TGTGCCAGCAGTGACAGGATTAGGTCCTACGAGCAGTACTTC. The encoded protein is CASSDRIRSYEQYF.

The sample holds many counts of this clonotype. The chain employs TRBV28 and TRBJ2-2; D is uncertain. The germline V gene has CDR1 MDHEN and CDR2 SYDVKM. V was cut by 5 bases and J by 3 bases, with 13 bases left in between. This CDR3 is built from 15 residues. The CDR3 loop reads CASSSDLPDTGELFF. CDR3 sequence (DNA): TGTGCCAGCAGTAGCGACCTACCCGACACCGGGGAGCTGTTTTTT.

There are many counts of this clonotype. The V gene is TRBV5-1, the J gene TRBJ2-3; D unclear. Trimming took 1 base from V and 2 from J, leaving 11 bases between them. Germline values: CDR1 SGHRS, CDR2 YFSETQ. The CDR3 spans 15 residues. This chain's CDR3 is CASSLLQPYTDTQYF. The DNA for the CDR3 is TGCGCCAGCAGCTTGTTACAGCCGTACACAGATACGCAGTATTTT.

Of note for this clonotype: Since a much larger clone is just one base distant, this may be a read error. The chain uses TRBV29-1 and TRBJ2-1; TRBD2 matches 12 bases. J lost 0 bases, V lost 0 bases, and 3 bases had no gene match. CDR3 length equals 17 residues. CDR1 and CDR2 (germline): SQVTM, ANQGSEA. CDR3 nucleotides: TGCAGCGTTGAAGAGACTAGCGGGGGAAGCTCCTACAATGAGCAGTTCTTC. Translation gives CSVEETSGGSSYNEQFF.

This clonotype was seen repeatedly, ten times or more. No conserved phenylalanine or tryptophan ends this CDR3, so it is likely a read error. The chain has TRBV7-9 and TRBJ1-1, with a possible D match to TRBD1 (6 bases). The CDR3 has 15 residues. Germline CDR1 is SEHNR and CDR2 is FQNEAQ (reference sequence). Trimming took 8 bases from V and 3 from J, leaving 19 bases between them. CDR3 bases: TGTGCCAGCGGGGATTGGACAGTTGTTGACACTGAAGCTTTCCTT. Protein: CASGDWTVVDTEAFL.

As concerns this clonotype: One junction end does not reproduce the germline sequence, and a read error may be involved. V usage is TRBV14 and J usage is TRBJ2-7; D possibly uses TRBD1 or TRBD2 (6 bases each). In germline, CDR1 is SGHDN, CDR2 FVKESK. The CDR3 runs to 14 residues. For the CDR3, the DNA is TGTGCCTGCAGCCAAGTCGGGGGCCTCTACGAGCAGTACTTC. It encodes CACSQVGGLYEQYF. The full variable domain, in which reference TRBV14 and TRBJ2-7 provide the parts outside the CDR3, is EAGVTQFPSHSVIEKGQTVTLRCDPISGHDNLYWYRRVMGKEIKFLLHFVKESKQDESGMPNNRFLAERTGGTYSTLKVQPAELEDSGVYFCACSQVGGLYEQYFGPGTRLTVT.

This clonotype was observed many times. The chain employs TRBV19 and TRBJ2-1, with 8 bases identical to TRBD1. From germline, CDR1 is LNHDA and CDR2 SQIVND (reference sequence). V shed 8 bases, J shed 8 bases, and the junction held 8 bases outside the gene matches. The CDR3 consists of 13 residues. The CDR3 DNA reads TGTGCCAGTTCAGGACAGGGAGACGATGAGCAGTTCTTC. Amino acid sequence: CASSGQGDDEQFF.

This chain links TRBV11-2 with TRBJ1-1, with no clear D. V was cut by 6 bases and J by 0 bases, with 17 bases left in between. CDR3 length equals 16 residues. Germline assignment: CDR1 SGHAT and CDR2 FQNNGV. CDR3: CASSPLEAGLNTEAFF. CDR3 nucleotide sequence: TGTGCCAGCAGTCCACTTGAGGCAGGACTGAACACTGAAGCTTTCTTT.

This clonotype has a handful of counts. The chain employs TRBV27 and TRBJ1-4; TRBD1 is a possible D gene (5 bases). This CDR3 has 16 residues. From germline, CDR1 is MNHEY and CDR2 SMNVEV (reference sequence). Trimming shortened V by 0 bases and J by 7 bases, and 15 bases separated the two germline ends. The CDR3 coding sequence is TGTGCCAGCAGTTTATCGGGTCGGGGGTATGGTGAAAAACTGTTTTTT. Protein product: CASSLSGRGYGEKLFF.

Ten or more counts support this clonotype. This chain uses TRBV6-5 with TRBJ2-3; D gene ambiguous. Deletions cut 5 bases from V and 4 bases from J, with 16 bases between. CDR1 and CDR2 from the germline V gene are MNHEY and SVGAGI. There are 15 residues in the CDR3. The CDR3 reads CASSEQSKSADTQYF. DNA of the CDR3: TGTGCCAGCAGTGAGCAATCGAAATCGGCAGATACGCAGTATTTT.

This clonotype was seen a few times. The CDR3 sequence is CASSYHDNEAFF. The CDR3 coding sequence is TGTGCCAGCAGCTACCATGACAATGAAGCTTTCTTT. V gene TRBV13 combines with J gene TRBJ1-1; D is unclear. This CDR3 has 12 residues. Germline V lookup: CDR1 PRHDT, CDR2 FYEKMQ (reference sequence). Trimming took off 4 bases at V and 7 bases at J, with 10 bases between the two ends.

In regard to this clonotype: Since a much larger clone is just one base distant, this may be a read error. The chain links TRBV11-2 to TRBJ1-4; 7 bases align to TRBD1. J gave up 7 bases and V 2 bases, and 10 bases lay outside the gene matches. Germline CDR1 reads SGHAT; CDR2 reads FQNNGV. The CDR3 runs 16 residues. CDR3 nucleotides: TGTGCCAGCAGCTTAATTGGAGGGACAGCTATTGAAAAACTGTTTTTT. Amino acid sequence: CASSLIGGTAIEKLFF.

The chain has TRBV11-2 and TRBJ1-6; D might be TRBD1 (5 bases). The CDR3 is 14 residues long. V lost 1 base and J 5 bases, leaving 6 bases between the germline ends. The germline V gene encodes CDR1 SGHAT and CDR2 FQNNGV. The CDR3 DNA reads as TGTGCCAGCAGCTTAGTAGGGGATAATTCACCCCTCCACTTT. Translating it yields CASSLVGDNSPLHF. Complete variable domain (other parts from reference TRBV11-2 and TRBJ1-6): EAGVAQSPRYKIIEKRQSVAFWCNPISGHATLYWYQQILGQGPKLLIQFQNNGVVDDSQLPKDRFSAERLKGVDSTLKIQPAKLEDSAVYLCASSLVGDNSPLHFGNGTRLTVT.

This clonotype showed up many times. The chain uses TRBV19 and TRBJ1-5; D gene unclear. Trimming removed 5 bases at V and 9 bases at J, with 20 bases between. This CDR3 contains 15 residues. Per the germline V gene, CDR1 is LNHDA and CDR2 is SQIVND (reference sequence). CDR3 in amino acids: CASSANDDPLGPQHF. The CDR3 nucleotides are TGTGCCAGTAGTGCCAATGACGACCCCCTAGGGCCCCAGCATTTT.

This clonotype was counted between two and nine times. A much more abundant neighbour one base away suggests this may be a read error. The genes are TRBV2 and TRBJ2-3, with 14 bases aligning to TRBD2. The V gene end was trimmed by 8 bases and the J gene end by 5 bases; junction bases not matched to a gene: 12. CDR3 length equals 17 residues. Looked up from germline, CDR1 is SNHLY and CDR2 is FYNNEI. Here the CDR3 reads CASDPRLAGGIEDTQYF. CDR3 bases: TGTGCCAGCGATCCCCGACTAGCGGGAGGGATTGAAGATACGCAGTATTTT.

There are many counts of this clonotype. The V call is TRBV14, the J call TRBJ2-1; weak D call: TRBD2 (5 bases). The CDR3 is made up of 16 amino acids. Between the trimmed V and J ends, which lost 1 base and 0 bases, there was a span of 10 bases. Per germline, CDR1 SGHDN and CDR2 FVKESK. The CDR3 DNA reads as TGTGCCAGCAGCCAAGGGTGGGGAGTCTCCTACAATGAGCAGTTCTTC. Amino acid sequence: CASSQGWGVSYNEQFF.

For this clonotype: The junction departs from the called germline gene at one end, perhaps through a read error. This chain links TRBV11-2 with TRBJ2-1; D remains ambiguous. This CDR3 comprises 12 residues. CDR1 SGHAT and CDR2 FQNNGV come from the germline V gene. CDR3: CASSSLLNERFF. CDR3 DNA: TGCGCCAGCAGCTCCTTGCTGAATGAGCGGTTCTTC. Drawing the rest from reference TRBV11-2 and TRBJ2-1, the complete variable domain is EAGVAQSPRYKIIEKRQSVAFWCNPISGHATLYWYQQILGQGPKLLIQFQNNGVVDDSQLPKDRFSAERLKGVDSTLKIQPAKLEDSAVYLCASSSLLNERFFGPGTRLTVL.

This clonotype has just a few counts. Mismatch with germline at one junction end may stem from a read error. The chain joins TRBV3-1 to TRBJ2-7, with TRBD2 as a possible D gene (6 bases). This CDR3 contains 16 residues. The V gene's germline CDR1 is LGHDT and CDR2 YNNKEL (reference sequence). DNA for the CDR3: TGTGCCAGCAGCCATGGGGGAGCTGGGGCTGGGGAGGAGCTGTACTTC. Protein: CASSHGGAGAGEELYF.

Remarks on this clonotype: This clone may be a read error of a much larger clone one base away. The chain carries TRBV4-3 and TRBJ1-5; 7 nucleotides agree with TRBD1. The CDR3 consists of 17 residues. The ends lost 1 base at V and 7 bases at J; junction bases unmatched: 13. The germline CDR1 and CDR2 sequences are LGHNA and YSLEER. CDR3 sequence: CASSQGRLGTVRQPQHF. The DNA of the CDR3 is TGCGCCAGCAGCCAAGGTCGGCTCGGGACAGTTCGGCAGCCCCAGCATTTT.

As concerns this clonotype: At one end, the junction sequence differs from germline, possibly due to a read error. The chain links TRBV6-5 to TRBJ1-1; 11 bases agree with TRBD1. Germline V CDR1 and CDR2: MNHEY, SVGAGI. The CDR3 runs to 15 residues. The CDR3 nucleotides read TGTACCAGCAGTTACTGGACAGGGGGCTACACTGAAGCTTTCTTT. Amino acids: CTSSYWTGGYTEAFF.

This clonotype was detected many times. The rearrangement links TRBV7-7 to TRBJ2-2; 10 positions agree with TRBD1. Germline values: CDR1 SSHAT, CDR2 FNYEAQ (reference sequence). The trim removed 5 bases at V and 5 bases at J, leaving 2 bases unmatched. This CDR3 comprises 14 residues. CDR3 DNA: TGTGCCAGCAGCCTGGGACAGGGGACCGGGGAGCTGTTTTTT. Translation: CASSLGQGTGELFF. The full variable domain, in which reference TRBV7-7 and TRBJ2-2 provide the parts outside the CDR3, is GAGVSQSPRYKVTKRGQDVTLRCDPISSHATLYWYQQALGQGPEFLTYFNYEAQPDKSGLPSDRFSAERPEGSISTLTIQRTEQRDSAMYRCASSLGQGTGELFFGEGSRLTVL.

This clonotype was counted a few times. This sequence joins TRBV9 and TRBJ2-3, with 7 bases aligning to TRBD2. The CDR3 is made up of 17 amino acids. CDR1 SGDLS and CDR2 YYNGEE come from the germline V gene. Unmatched junction bases numbered 8, after V lost 1 base and J lost 0 bases. Here the CDR3 reads CASSVYGGTHSTDTQYF. CDR3 in DNA: TGTGCCAGCAGCGTATACGGGGGGACCCATAGCACAGATACGCAGTATTTT.

Worth noting for this clonotype: A read error may produce the germline difference seen at one junction end. This CDR3 reads CATSRDLGNTGELVF. As DNA, the CDR3 is TGTGCCACCAGCAGAGATCTAGGGAACACCGGGGAGCTGGTTTTT. The chain has TRBV15 and TRBJ2-2; D perhaps matches TRBD2 (5 bases). Germline V gives CDR1 LNHNV, CDR2 YYDKDF (reference sequence). The CDR3 extends over 15 amino acids.

This chain joins TRBV6-5 and TRBJ1-5; possibly TRBD1 for D (5 bases). This CDR3 has 15 amino acids. Germline loops: CDR1 MNHEY, CDR2 SVGAGI. Trimming stripped 6 bases from V and 2 bases from J, with 14 bases between. The CDR3 reads CASSLYRDGNQPQHF. CDR3 nucleotide sequence: TGTGCCAGCAGCCTCTACCGGGACGGCAATCAGCCCCAGCATTTT.

This clonotype was counted at least ten times. This chain joins TRBV7-9 and TRBJ2-2; no clear D. Trimming removed 8 bases at V and 7 bases at J, with 17 bases between. CDR1 SEHNR and CDR2 FQNEAQ come from the germline V gene (reference sequence). This CDR3 contains 14 residues. CDR3 sequence reads: CASGTPLGLGELFF. CDR3 in DNA: TGTGCCAGCGGTACCCCTCTTGGGCTCGGGGAGCTGTTTTTT.

Only a few counts were recorded for this clonotype. A junction boundary mismatches the germline segment, possibly from a read error. The chain employs TRBV7-9 and TRBJ2-2, with D maybe TRBD1 (6 bases). The CDR3 is 15 amino acids. The germline V gene has CDR1 SEHNR and CDR2 FQNEAQ (reference sequence). CDR3 DNA: TGTGCCGGCAGCGGTCGACAGGTTAGCACCGGGGAGCTGTTTTTT. Translating it yields CAGSGRQVSTGELFF.

Details on this clonotype: This may arise from a read error, as a much more abundant clone is one base away. The V gene is TRBV12-5, the J gene TRBJ2-5; 10 positions agree with TRBD1. The CDR3 is made up of 15 amino acids. Germline V gene sequence: CDR1 LGHNT, CDR2 FRNRAP. The CDR3 bases are TGTGCTAGTGTTCAAGGACTTGGGACAGGGGAGACCCTGTACTTC. It codes for CASVQGLGTGETLYF.